This T cell receptor (beta chain) was identified in a study of a mutant IDH1 vaccine in newly diagnosed glioma. Study-wide findings and caveats: It seemed that pseudoprogression was not linked to changes in the top peripheral T cell clonotypes.

Profiled with immunoSEQ multiplex PCR; TCRdb holds only in-frame clones, not every one. The sample includes over 75,000 clones, about 87% of them seen just once. Worth noting for this clone: Its antigen is currently unknown.

Time point: baseline, week 1 (first vaccination visit). The sample's treatment: pre-vaccination baseline after standard-of-care therapy. From germline, CDR1 is MNHNS and CDR2 SASEGT. This CDR3 has 13 residues. The V and J ends lost 3 bases and 3 bases respectively, with 8 bases between them. V and J are TRBV6-1 and TRBJ1-1, with D unclear. This specimen consisted of PBMCs, obtained from a glioma patient treated with radiotherapy, temozolomide or both. The source is a woman between 45 and 65 years old with glioma. This CDR3 is CASSEFGDTEAFF. In DNA, the CDR3 is TGTGCCAGCAGTGAGTTTGGGGACACTGAAGCTTTCTTT.